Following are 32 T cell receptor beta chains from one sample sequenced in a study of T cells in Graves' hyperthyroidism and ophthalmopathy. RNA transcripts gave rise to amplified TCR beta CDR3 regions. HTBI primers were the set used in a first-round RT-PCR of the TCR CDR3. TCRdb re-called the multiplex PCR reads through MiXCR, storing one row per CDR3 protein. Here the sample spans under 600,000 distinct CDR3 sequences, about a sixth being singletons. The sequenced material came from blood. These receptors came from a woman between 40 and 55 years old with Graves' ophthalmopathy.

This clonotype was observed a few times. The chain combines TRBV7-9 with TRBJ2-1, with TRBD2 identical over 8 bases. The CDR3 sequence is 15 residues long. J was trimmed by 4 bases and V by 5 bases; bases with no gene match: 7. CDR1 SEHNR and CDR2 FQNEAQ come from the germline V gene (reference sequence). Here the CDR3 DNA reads TGTGCCAGCAGCGTTTGGCGGGAGGAATACAATGAGCAGTTCTTC. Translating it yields CASSVWREEYNEQFF.

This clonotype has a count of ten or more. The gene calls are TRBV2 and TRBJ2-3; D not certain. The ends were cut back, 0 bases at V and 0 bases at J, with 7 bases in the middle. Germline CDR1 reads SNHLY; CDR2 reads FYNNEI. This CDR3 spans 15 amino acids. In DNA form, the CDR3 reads TGTGCCAGCAGTGAAGCGCCATCTAGCACAGATACGCAGTATTTT. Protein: CASSEAPSSTDTQYF.

The CDR3 DNA follows: TGCGCCAGCAGCTTGGTGTCGACTAGCAGGAGTTGGGGTAACACCGGGGAGCTGTTTTTT. Translating gives CASSLVSTSRSWGNTGELFF. This rearrangement joins TRBV5-1 to TRBJ2-2; 7 nucleotides line up with TRBD2. The CDR3 loop spans 20 amino acids. Germline CDR1 reads SGHRS; CDR2 reads YFSETQ. With V trimmed by 0 bases and J by 2 bases, 16 bases remained unmatched.

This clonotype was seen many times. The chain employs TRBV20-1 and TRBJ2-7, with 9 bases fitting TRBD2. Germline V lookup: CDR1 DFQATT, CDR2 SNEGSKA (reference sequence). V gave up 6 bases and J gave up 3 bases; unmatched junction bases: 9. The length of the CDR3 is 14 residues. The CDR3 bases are TGCAGTGCCCACTCCCCGACTAGCGGCTACGAGCAGTACTTC. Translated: CSAHSPTSGYEQYF.

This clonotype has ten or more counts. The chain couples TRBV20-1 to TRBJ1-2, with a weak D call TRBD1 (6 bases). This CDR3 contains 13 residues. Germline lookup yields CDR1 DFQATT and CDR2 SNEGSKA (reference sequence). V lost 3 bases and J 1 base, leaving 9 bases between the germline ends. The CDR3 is CSARTGNNYGYTF. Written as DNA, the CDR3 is TGCAGTGCTAGGACAGGAAATAACTATGGCTACACCTTC.

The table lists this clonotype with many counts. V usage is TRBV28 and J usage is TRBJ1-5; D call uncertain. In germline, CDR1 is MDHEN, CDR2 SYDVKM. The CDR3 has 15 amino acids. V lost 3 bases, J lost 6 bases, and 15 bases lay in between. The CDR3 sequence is CASSLRAAAIQPQHF. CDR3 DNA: TGTGCCAGCAGTTTGAGGGCCGCTGCTATTCAGCCCCAGCATTTT.

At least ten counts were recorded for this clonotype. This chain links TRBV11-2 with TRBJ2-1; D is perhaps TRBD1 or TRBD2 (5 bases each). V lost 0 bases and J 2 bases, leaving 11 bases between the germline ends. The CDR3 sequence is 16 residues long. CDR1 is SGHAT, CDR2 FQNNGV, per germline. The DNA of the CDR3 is TGTGCCAGCAGCTTAGAAATTCGAGGGGCCTACAATGAGCAGTTCTTC. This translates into CASSLEIRGAYNEQFF.

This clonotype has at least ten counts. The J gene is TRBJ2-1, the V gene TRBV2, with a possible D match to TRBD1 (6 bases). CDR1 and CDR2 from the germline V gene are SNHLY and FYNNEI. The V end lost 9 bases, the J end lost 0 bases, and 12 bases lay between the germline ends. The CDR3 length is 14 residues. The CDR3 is CASTDRSSYNEQFF. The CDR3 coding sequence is TGTGCCAGTACTGACAGGAGCTCCTACAATGAGCAGTTCTTC.

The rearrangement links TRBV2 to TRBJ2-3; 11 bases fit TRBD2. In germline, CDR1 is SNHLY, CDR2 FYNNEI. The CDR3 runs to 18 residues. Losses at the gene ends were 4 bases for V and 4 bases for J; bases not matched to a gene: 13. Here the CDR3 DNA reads TGTGCCAGCAGTGTTGGACTAGCGGGTGCCCTCCTCCCAGATACGCAGTATTTT. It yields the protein CASSVGLAGALLPDTQYF.

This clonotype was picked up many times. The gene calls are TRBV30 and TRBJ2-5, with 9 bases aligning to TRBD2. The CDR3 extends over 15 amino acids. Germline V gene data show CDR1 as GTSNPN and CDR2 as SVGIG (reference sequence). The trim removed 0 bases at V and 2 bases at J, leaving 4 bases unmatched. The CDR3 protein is CAWSVGGGVQETQYF. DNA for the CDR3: TGTGCCTGGAGTGTCGGCGGGGGGGTACAAGAGACCCAGTACTTC.

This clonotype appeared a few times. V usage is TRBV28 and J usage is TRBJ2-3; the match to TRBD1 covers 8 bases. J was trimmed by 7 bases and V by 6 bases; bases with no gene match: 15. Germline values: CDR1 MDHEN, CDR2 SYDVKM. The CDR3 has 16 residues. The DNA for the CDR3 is TGTGCCAGCAGACGCTCAGGACAGGGCCGCGTTCATACGCAGTATTTT. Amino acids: CASRRSGQGRVHTQYF.

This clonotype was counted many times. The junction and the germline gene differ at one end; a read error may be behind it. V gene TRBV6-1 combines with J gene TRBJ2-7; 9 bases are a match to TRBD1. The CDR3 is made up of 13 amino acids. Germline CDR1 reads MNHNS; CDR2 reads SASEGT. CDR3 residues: CASSRTGAYEQYF. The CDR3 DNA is TGCGCCAGCAGCCGGACAGGGGCCTACGAGCAGTACTTC.

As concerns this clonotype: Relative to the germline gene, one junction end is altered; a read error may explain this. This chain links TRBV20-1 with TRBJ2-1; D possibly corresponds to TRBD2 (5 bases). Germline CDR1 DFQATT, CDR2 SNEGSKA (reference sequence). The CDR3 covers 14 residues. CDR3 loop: CSARGWGSYNEQFF. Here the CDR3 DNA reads TGCAGTGCCAGAGGGTGGGGCTCCTACAATGAGCAGTTCTTC.

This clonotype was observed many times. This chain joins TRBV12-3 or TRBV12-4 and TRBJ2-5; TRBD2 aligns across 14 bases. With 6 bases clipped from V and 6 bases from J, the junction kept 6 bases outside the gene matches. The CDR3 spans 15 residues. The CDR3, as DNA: TGTGCCAGCAGGACTAGCGGGGGGGGCGAGAAGACCCAGTACTTC. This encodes CASRTSGGGEKTQYF.

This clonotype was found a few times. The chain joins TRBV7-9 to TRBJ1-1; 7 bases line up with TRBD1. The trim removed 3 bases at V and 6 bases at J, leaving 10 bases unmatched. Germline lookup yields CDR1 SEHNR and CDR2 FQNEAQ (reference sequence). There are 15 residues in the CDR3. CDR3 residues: CASSFPQGVPAEAFF. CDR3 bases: TGTGCCAGCAGCTTCCCTCAGGGGGTTCCGGCTGAAGCTTTCTTT.

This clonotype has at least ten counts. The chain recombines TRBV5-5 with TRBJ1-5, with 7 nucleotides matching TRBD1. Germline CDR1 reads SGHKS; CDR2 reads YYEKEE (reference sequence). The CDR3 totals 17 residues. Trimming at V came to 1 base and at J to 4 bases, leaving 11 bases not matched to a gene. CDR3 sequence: CASSLIATGVGNQPQHF. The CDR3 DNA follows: TGTGCCAGCAGCTTGATAGCCACAGGGGTTGGAAATCAGCCCCAGCATTTT.

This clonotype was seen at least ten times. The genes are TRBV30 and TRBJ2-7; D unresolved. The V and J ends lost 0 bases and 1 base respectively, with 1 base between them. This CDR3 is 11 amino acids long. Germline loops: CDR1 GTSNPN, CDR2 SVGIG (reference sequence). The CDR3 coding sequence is TGTGCCTGGAGTGTATCCTACGAGCAGTACTTC. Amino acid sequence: CAWSVSYEQYF. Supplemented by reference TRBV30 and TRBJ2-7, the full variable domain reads SQTIHQWPATLVQPVGSPLSLECTVEGTSNPNLYWYRQAAGRGLQLLFYSVGIGQISSEVPQNLSASRPQDRQFILSSKKLLLSDSGFYLCAWSVSYEQYFGPGTRLTVT.

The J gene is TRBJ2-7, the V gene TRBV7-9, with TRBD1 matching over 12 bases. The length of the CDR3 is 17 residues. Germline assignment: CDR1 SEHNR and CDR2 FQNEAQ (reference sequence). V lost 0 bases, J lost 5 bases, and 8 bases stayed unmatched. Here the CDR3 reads CASSLAPGQGAHDEQYF. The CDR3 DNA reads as TGTGCCAGCAGCTTAGCCCCGGGACAGGGGGCTCACGACGAGCAGTACTTC.

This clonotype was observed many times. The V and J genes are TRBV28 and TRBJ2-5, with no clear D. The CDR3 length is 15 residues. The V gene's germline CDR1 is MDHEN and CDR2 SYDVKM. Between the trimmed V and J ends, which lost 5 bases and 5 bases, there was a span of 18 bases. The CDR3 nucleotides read TGTGCCAGCAGTCCGGATTTCGGGCGTAGGGAGACCCAGTACTTC. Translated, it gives CASSPDFGRRETQYF. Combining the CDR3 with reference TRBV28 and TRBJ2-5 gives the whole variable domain DVKVTQSSRYLVKRTGEKVFLECVQDMDHENMFWYRQDPGLGLRLIYFSYDVKMKEKGDIPEGYSVSREKKERFSLILESASTNQTSMYLCASSPDFGRRETQYFGPGTRLLVL.

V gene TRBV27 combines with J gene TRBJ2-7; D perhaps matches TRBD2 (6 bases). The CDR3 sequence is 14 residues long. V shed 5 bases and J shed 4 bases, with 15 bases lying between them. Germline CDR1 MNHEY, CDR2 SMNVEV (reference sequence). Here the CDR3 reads CASSLSGLLYEQYF. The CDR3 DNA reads TGTGCCAGCAGTCTTAGCGGCCTCTTGTACGAGCAGTACTTC.

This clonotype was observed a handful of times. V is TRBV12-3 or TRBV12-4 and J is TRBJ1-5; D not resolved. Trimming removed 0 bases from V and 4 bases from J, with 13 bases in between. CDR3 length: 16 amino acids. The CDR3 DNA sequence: TGTGCCAGCAGTTTAGCGCCCGGGATTGGGAATCAGCCCCAGCATTTT. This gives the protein CASSLAPGIGNQPQHF.

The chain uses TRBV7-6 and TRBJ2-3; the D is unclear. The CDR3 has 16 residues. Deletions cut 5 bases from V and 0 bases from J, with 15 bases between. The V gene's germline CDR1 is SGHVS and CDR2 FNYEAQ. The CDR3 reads CASSPVGRPSTDTQYF. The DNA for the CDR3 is TGTGCCAGCAGCCCAGTTGGGCGTCCTAGCACAGATACGCAGTATTTT. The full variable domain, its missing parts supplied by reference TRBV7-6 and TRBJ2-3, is GAGVSQSPRYKVTKRGQDVALRCDPISGHVSLYWYRQALGQGPEFLTYFNYEAQQDKSGLPNDRFSAERPEGSISTLTIQRTEQRDSAMYRCASSPVGRPSTDTQYFGPGTRLTVL.

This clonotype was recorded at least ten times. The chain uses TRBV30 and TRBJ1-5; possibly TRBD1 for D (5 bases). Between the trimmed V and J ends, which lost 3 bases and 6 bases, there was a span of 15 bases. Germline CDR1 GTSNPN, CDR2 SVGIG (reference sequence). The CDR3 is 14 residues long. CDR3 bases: TGTGCCTGGAGCGATGGGGGTGCGACTCAGCCCCAGCATTTT. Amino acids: CAWSDGGATQPQHF.

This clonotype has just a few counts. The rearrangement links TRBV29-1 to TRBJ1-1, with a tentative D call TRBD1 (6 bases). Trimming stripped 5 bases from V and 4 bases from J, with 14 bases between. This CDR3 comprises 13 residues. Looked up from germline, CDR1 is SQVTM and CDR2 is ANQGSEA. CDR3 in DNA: TGCAGCGTTCGGACAGTGGAGGGCACTGAAGCTTTCTTT. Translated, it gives CSVRTVEGTEAFF.

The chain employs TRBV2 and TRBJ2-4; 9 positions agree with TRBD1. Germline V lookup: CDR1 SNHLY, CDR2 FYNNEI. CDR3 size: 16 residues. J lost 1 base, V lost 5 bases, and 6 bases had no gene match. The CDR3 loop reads CASSKTGGLAKNIQYF. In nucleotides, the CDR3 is TGTGCCAGCAGTAAGACAGGGGGACTCGCCAAAAACATTCAGTACTTC.

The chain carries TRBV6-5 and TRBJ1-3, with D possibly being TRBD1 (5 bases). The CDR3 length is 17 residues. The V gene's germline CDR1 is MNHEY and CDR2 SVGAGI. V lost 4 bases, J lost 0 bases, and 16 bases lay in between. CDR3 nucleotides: TGTGCCAGCAGTTTTGACCGGGACCCCGGCTCTGGAAACACCATATATTTT. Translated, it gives CASSFDRDPGSGNTIYF.

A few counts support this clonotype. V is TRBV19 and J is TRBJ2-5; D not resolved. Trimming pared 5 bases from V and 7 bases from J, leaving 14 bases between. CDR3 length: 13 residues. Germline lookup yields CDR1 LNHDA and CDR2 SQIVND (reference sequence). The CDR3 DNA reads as TGTGCCAGTAGTCCTCTCGCGTGGGGGACCCAGTACTTC. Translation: CASSPLAWGTQYF.

CDR3: CSGDPGLAGFNEQFF. DNA of the CDR3: TGCAGTGGGGATCCGGGACTAGCGGGTTTCAATGAGCAGTTCTTC. The chain recombines TRBV20-1 with TRBJ2-1; TRBD2 matches 12 bases. This CDR3 comprises 15 residues. Trimming cost V 7 bases and J 6 bases; bases outside gene matches: 10. Germline CDR1 DFQATT, CDR2 SNEGSKA (reference sequence).

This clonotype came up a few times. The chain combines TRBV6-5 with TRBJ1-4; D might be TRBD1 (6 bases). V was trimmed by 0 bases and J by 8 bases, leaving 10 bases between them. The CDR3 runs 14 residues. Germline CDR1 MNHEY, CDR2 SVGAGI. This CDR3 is CASSYSTTGEKLFF. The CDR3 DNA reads TGTGCCAGCAGTTACTCGACCACAGGGGAAAAACTGTTTTTT.

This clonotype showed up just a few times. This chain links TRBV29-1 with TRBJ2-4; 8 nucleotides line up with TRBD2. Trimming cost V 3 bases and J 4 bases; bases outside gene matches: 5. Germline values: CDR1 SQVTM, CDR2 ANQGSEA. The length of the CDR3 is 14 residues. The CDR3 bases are TGCAGCGTTGATCCGGGGGGGCAAAAAAACATTCAGTACTTC. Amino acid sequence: CSVDPGGQKNIQYF.

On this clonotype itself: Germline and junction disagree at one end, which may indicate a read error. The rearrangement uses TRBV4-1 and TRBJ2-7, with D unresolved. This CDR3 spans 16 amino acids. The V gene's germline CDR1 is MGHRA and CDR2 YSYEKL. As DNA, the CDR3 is TGTGCCAGCAGCCAAGATCTTTTAGGGAATTCTTACGAGCAGTACTTC. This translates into CASSQDLLGNSYEQYF.

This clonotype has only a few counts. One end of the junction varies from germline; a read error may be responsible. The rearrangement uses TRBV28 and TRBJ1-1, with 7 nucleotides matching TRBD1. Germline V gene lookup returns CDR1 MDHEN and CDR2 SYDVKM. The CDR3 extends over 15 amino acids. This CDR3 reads CASSNAGTVNTEAFF. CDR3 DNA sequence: TGTGCCAGCAGTAACGCCGGGACAGTGAATACTGAAGCTTTCTTT.